The 28 T cell receptor beta chains given below trace back to one sample, sequenced in a study of T-cell memory formation after mild COVID-19. Each CDR3 protein is one row after TCRdb ran MiXCR on the 5' RACE reads. The data show 300,000 to 400,000 distinct CDR3 sequences, with under 30% seen just once and about 13% held by the top ten. Sequenced: PBMCs or a T cell subset sorted from them (not recorded which). These receptors were taken from an adult woman who had mild COVID-19 (a few samples of this study predate the infection). Cell type and time point are not known.

This sequence joins TRBV12-3 or TRBV12-4 and TRBJ1-6, with 7 bases aligning to TRBD1. V lost 6 bases, J lost 10 bases, and 6 bases stayed unmatched. The CDR3 consists of 13 residues. CDR3 bases: TGTGCCAGCAGGAACAGGGGAGAGTCACCCCTCCACTTT. Protein: CASRNRGESPLHF.

This clonotype was seen only once. The chain joins TRBV19 to TRBJ1-1, with 10 nucleotides matching TRBD1. This CDR3 spans 16 amino acids. The germline CDR1 and CDR2 sequences are LNHDA and SQIVND (reference sequence). Unmatched junction bases numbered 13, after V lost 5 bases and J lost 7 bases. The CDR3 DNA follows: TGTGCCAGTAGTGCCTTACGGGGGACAGGGGTAGGTGAAGCTTTCTTT. This gives the protein CASSALRGTGVGEAFF.

The genes are TRBV12-3 or TRBV12-4 and TRBJ2-7; a possible D gene is TRBD2 (5 bases). V dropped 5 bases and J dropped 6 bases, with 8 bases sitting between them. The CDR3 has 11 residues. This chain's CDR3 is CASSDYAEQYF. DNA for the CDR3: TGTGCCAGCAGTGACTACGCCGAGCAGTACTTC.

This clonotype occurred many times. The chain employs TRBV18 and TRBJ2-5; D is perhaps TRBD1 (6 bases). V was shortened by 5 bases and J by 2 bases, with 9 bases between the two germline ends. The germline gives CDR1 KGHSH, CDR2 LQKENI. This CDR3 has 13 residues. The CDR3 reads CASSGQSQETQYF. The DNA of the CDR3 is TGTGCCAGCTCAGGACAGTCTCAAGAGACCCAGTACTTC.

J is TRBJ1-1 and V is TRBV6-5, with D unclear. Germline CDR1 and CDR2: MNHEY and SVGAGI. The CDR3 is 13 amino acids. Trimming took off 6 bases at V and 6 bases at J, with 14 bases between the two ends. The CDR3: CASSYARFAEAFF. Here the CDR3 DNA reads TGTGCCAGCAGCTACGCCCGTTTCGCTGAAGCTTTCTTT.

The table lists this clonotype with a few counts. V is TRBV4-1 and J is TRBJ2-7; D is unresolved. The CDR3 has 15 amino acids. V lost 6 bases to trimming and J lost 2 bases, with 17 bases between them. Germline CDR1 and CDR2: MGHRA and YSYEKL. CDR3 DNA sequence: TGCGCCAGCAGACCAATGGCTAGGCAAACCTACGAGCAGTACTTC. Amino acid sequence: CASRPMARQTYEQYF.

This clonotype has only a few counts. The rearrangement joins TRBV7-6 to TRBJ2-1, with TRBD2 as a possible D gene (6 bases). The germline V and J ends were trimmed by 5 bases and 5 bases, with 19 bases remaining between them. The CDR3 runs to 16 residues. Germline loops: CDR1 SGHVS, CDR2 FNYEAQ. CDR3 sequence: CASSRRGLAPDNEQFF. CDR3 sequence (DNA): TGTGCCAGCAGCCGACGCGGGCTAGCGCCCGACAATGAGCAGTTCTTC. The full variable domain, in which reference TRBV7-6 and TRBJ2-1 provide the parts outside the CDR3, is GAGVSQSPRYKVTKRGQDVALRCDPISGHVSLYWYRQALGQGPEFLTYFNYEAQQDKSGLPNDRFSAERPEGSISTLTIQRTEQRDSAMYRCASSRRGLAPDNEQFFGPGTRLTVL.

This clonotype appeared a single time. The chain employs TRBV20-1 and TRBJ2-7; weak D call: TRBD1 (6 bases). V gave up 2 bases and J gave up 3 bases, with 11 bases separating them. Germline CDR1 DFQATT, CDR2 SNEGSKA (reference sequence). The CDR3 runs 13 residues. This chain's CDR3 is CSARSLRGYEQYF. As DNA, the CDR3 is TGCAGTGCTAGATCCCTCAGGGGCTACGAGCAGTACTTC.

This clonotype was observed a handful of times. The chain links TRBV12-3 or TRBV12-4 to TRBJ2-2, with D uncertain. Trimming removed 4 bases from V and 7 bases from J, with 16 bases in between. The CDR3 has 15 residues. The CDR3: CASSSFDPMGGELFF. The CDR3 DNA is TGTGCCAGCAGTTCCTTCGACCCTATGGGCGGGGAGCTGTTTTTT.

This chain joins TRBV30 and TRBJ1-2, with no clear D. CDR3 length equals 14 residues. Trimming shortened V by 4 bases and J by 1 base, and 13 bases separated the two germline ends. Germline V gene sequence: CDR1 GTSNPN, CDR2 SVGIG (reference sequence). The CDR3 loop reads CAWTRRTYNYGYTF. DNA for the CDR3: TGTGCCTGGACCCGACGGACTTATAACTATGGCTACACCTTC.

This clonotype was counted between two and nine times. This chain links TRBV12-3 or TRBV12-4 with TRBJ2-5; D may be TRBD2 (5 bases). This CDR3 is built from 14 residues. Trimming left V 7 bases short and J 1 base short, with 13 bases between. CDR3 sequence (DNA): TGTGCCAGCACCCCGCAGCTAGCCCAAGAGACCCAGTACTTC. Translated: CASTPQLAQETQYF.

The chain couples TRBV19 to TRBJ2-1; D ambiguous. The V end lost 3 bases, the J end lost 7 bases, and 7 bases lay between the germline ends. The germline gives CDR1 LNHDA, CDR2 SQIVND (reference sequence). CDR3 size: 12 residues. The CDR3 region is CASSIISNEQFF. CDR3 bases: TGTGCCAGTAGTATTATCTCGAATGAGCAGTTCTTC.

This clonotype was seen a handful of times. The chain employs TRBV7-8 and TRBJ1-1, with 7 bases that match TRBD1. CDR3 length: 17 residues. Looked up from germline, CDR1 is SGHVS and CDR2 is FQNEAQ. V gave up 1 base and J gave up 0 bases; unmatched junction bases: 8. CDR3 DNA sequence: TGTGCCAGCAGCTTAGTGGCCCTACAGGGGCTGAACACTGAAGCTTTCTTT. Amino acid sequence: CASSLVALQGLNTEAFF.

The DNA of the CDR3 is TGTGCCAGCAGCCAACCCGGACGTAGCAATCAGCCCCAGCATTTT. As protein: CASSQPGRSNQPQHF. V is TRBV4-2 and J is TRBJ1-5; D is ambiguous. This CDR3 is 15 amino acids long. The germline CDR1 and CDR2 sequences are LGHNA and YNFKEQ. The V end lost 2 bases, the J end lost 0 bases, and 8 bases lay between the germline ends.

This clonotype was observed many times. The chain combines TRBV2 with TRBJ2-1, with D tentatively TRBD2 (6 bases). This CDR3 has 13 amino acids. Germline-derived CDR1 and CDR2 are SNHLY and FYNNEI. Trimming left V 6 bases short and J 9 bases short, with 15 bases between. For the CDR3, the DNA is TGTGCCAGCAGGGCTAGCGTCGCCACTGAGCAGTTCTTC. Translated: CASRASVATEQFF.

The V call is TRBV20-1, the J call TRBJ2-3, with a possible D match to TRBD2 (6 bases). This CDR3 has 17 amino acids. The V and J ends lost 3 bases and 1 base respectively, with 20 bases between them. Germline lookup yields CDR1 DFQATT and CDR2 SNEGSKA (reference sequence). This CDR3 reads CSARETRGNVGTDTQYF. The CDR3 DNA follows: TGCAGTGCTAGGGAAACACGGGGGAACGTGGGCACAGATACGCAGTATTTT.

This clonotype occurred a few times. The J gene is TRBJ2-5, the V gene TRBV21-1; TRBD1, the table's D call, was not compared with the DNA. TRBV21-1 is classified as a pseudogene. This CDR3 is built from 15 residues. CDR3 DNA sequence: TGTGCCAGCCCCAGAACCCTACAGGGATGGGAGACCCAGTACTTC. Its translation is CASPRTLQGWETQYF.

The rearrangement links TRBV11-2 to TRBJ2-7; no definite D call. V was pared by 5 bases and J by 5 bases, with 16 bases between. The CDR3 consists of 14 residues. Germline CDR1 reads SGHAT; CDR2 reads FQNNGV. The chain's CDR3 is CASSPGRRFHEQYF. DNA of the CDR3: TGTGCCAGCAGCCCCGGACGTAGATTCCACGAGCAGTACTTC. Full variable domain (remainder filled in from reference TRBV11-2 and TRBJ2-7): EAGVAQSPRYKIIEKRQSVAFWCNPISGHATLYWYQQILGQGPKLLIQFQNNGVVDDSQLPKDRFSAERLKGVDSTLKIQPAKLEDSAVYLCASSPGRRFHEQYFGPGTRLTVT.

The chain carries TRBV9 and TRBJ1-3; possibly TRBD1 for D (6 bases). This CDR3 region has 16 residues. Germline V gene lookup returns CDR1 SGDLS and CDR2 YYNGEE. V shed 0 bases and J shed 4 bases, with 14 bases lying between them. The CDR3 sequence: CASSVEATGLGNTIYF. The CDR3 nucleotides are TGTGCCAGCAGCGTAGAGGCAACAGGGTTGGGAAACACCATATATTTT.

This clonotype has more than one count but fewer than ten. V usage is TRBV4-2 and J usage is TRBJ2-1; TRBD2 aligns across 8 bases. The CDR3 totals 14 residues. Germline CDR1 is LGHNA and CDR2 is YNFKEQ. The V segment lost 6 bases and the J segment 3 bases; nucleotides outside the gene matches: 4. CDR3 coding DNA: TGTGCCAGCAGTCTGCGGGAGGACTACAATGAGCAGTTCTTC. Translation: CASSLREDYNEQFF.

This sequence joins TRBV9 and TRBJ1-1; D uncertain. The V gene lost 0 bases and the J gene lost 4 bases, with 7 bases spanning the gap. From germline, CDR1 is SGDLS and CDR2 YYNGEE. This CDR3 is built from 13 residues. In DNA form, the CDR3 reads TGTGCCAGCAGCGTAGGAGTAAGCACTGAAGCTTTCTTT. It codes for CASSVGVSTEAFF.

The gene calls are TRBV12-3 or TRBV12-4 and TRBJ2-3; 7 positions match TRBD1. After removal of 6 bases from V and 4 bases from J, the junction contained 4 bases not matched to a gene. The CDR3 is 13 residues long. CDR3 in amino acids: CASSGQVSDTQYF. In nucleotides, the CDR3 is TGTGCCAGCAGCGGACAGGTTTCAGATACGCAGTATTTT.

V gene TRBV11-2 combines with J gene TRBJ2-3; TRBD1 matches at 8 bases. V dropped 1 base and J dropped 3; count of bases not matched to a gene: 3. This CDR3 has 15 residues. Per the germline V gene, CDR1 is SGHAT and CDR2 is FQNNGV. CDR3 residues: CASSLGTGITDTQYF. CDR3 in DNA: TGTGCCAGCAGCTTAGGGACAGGGATAACAGATACGCAGTATTTT. Together with reference TRBV11-2 and TRBJ2-3, the CDR3 gives the full variable domain: EAGVAQSPRYKIIEKRQSVAFWCNPISGHATLYWYQQILGQGPKLLIQFQNNGVVDDSQLPKDRFSAERLKGVDSTLKIQPAKLEDSAVYLCASSLGTGITDTQYFGPGTRLTVL.

The chain combines TRBV12-3 or TRBV12-4 with TRBJ1-5, with D perhaps TRBD1 (5 bases). The CDR3 sequence is 11 residues long. Trimming took off 6 bases at V and 9 bases at J, with 9 bases between the two ends. The CDR3 sequence: CASSQGWPQHF. The CDR3 nucleotides are TGTGCCAGCAGCCAGGGTTGGCCCCAGCATTTT.

This clonotype was detected a few times. The chain is built from TRBV7-6 and TRBJ2-7; D is perhaps TRBD1 or TRBD2 (5 bases each). There are 15 residues in the CDR3. Trimming pared 2 bases from V and 2 bases from J, leaving 13 bases between. CDR1 is SGHVS, CDR2 FNYEAQ, per germline. CDR3 DNA sequence: TGTGCCAGCAGCTTAAGTTCTGGGGGAGCCTACGAGCAGTACTTC. It yields the protein CASSLSSGGAYEQYF.

The chain uses TRBV20-1 and TRBJ2-7; 7 bases line up with TRBD1. The germline CDR1 and CDR2 sequences are DFQATT and SNEGSKA (reference sequence). The trim removed 0 bases at V and 0 bases at J, leaving 5 bases unmatched. This CDR3 has 15 residues. CDR3 sequence reads: CSARDLGQSSYEQYF. The CDR3 DNA reads as TGCAGTGCTAGAGATCTGGGACAGAGCTCCTACGAGCAGTACTTC.

The genes are TRBV20-1 and TRBJ1-5; D is undetermined. Germline-derived CDR1 and CDR2 are DFQATT and SNEGSKA (reference sequence). This CDR3 has 15 residues. Trimming cost V 3 bases and J 2 bases, with 14 bases left between them. The CDR3 here is CSASLTQGGNQPQHF. In DNA, the CDR3 is TGCAGTGCTAGCTTGACACAAGGTGGCAATCAGCCCCAGCATTTT.

The chain employs TRBV6-1 and TRBJ2-3; 8 bases match TRBD2. Trimming at V came to 4 bases and at J to 1 base, leaving 10 bases not matched to a gene. The length of the CDR3 is 17 residues. Germline CDR1 and CDR2: MNHNS and SASEGT. The CDR3 DNA follows: TGTGCCAGCAGTGTGTCTCGAACGGGGGGGGGCACAGATACGCAGTATTTT. Residues: CASSVSRTGGGTDTQYF.